The 27 T cell receptor beta chains listed next were all sequenced from one sample in a study of response to subunit inactivated influenza vaccine (dated by TCRdb to between 2018 and 2020). Receptor amplification or capture employed RT-PCR. The instrument was an Illumina HiSeq 2500. TCRdb reprocessing: public reads trimmed at Q25 with fastp, clones called with MiXCR, in-frame beta chains kept. Identical CDR3 protein sequences are pooled into one entry, listed with their most common genes and DNA. Present in this sample are hundreds of thousands of distinct CDR3 sequences, 11% to 15% of which were seen just once. Of the sample, about 7.6% is held by the ten largest clones. Source: PBMCs from blood, taken approximately 15 days before vaccination. These receptors were collected from a man between 45 and 60 years old who received an inactivated influenza vaccine. Donor details come from another sample of the same person, matched by shared clones.

This clonotype appeared many times. The chain carries TRBV25-1 and TRBJ2-3; maybe TRBD2 (6 bases). The CDR3 consists of 14 residues. CDR1 MGHDK and CDR2 SYGVNS come from the germline V gene. V was shortened by 3 bases and J by 12 bases, with 19 bases between the two germline ends. Written as DNA, the CDR3 is TGTGCCAGCAGTGAGGTGGGGGGTGGACGTATTCAGTATTTT. Translated: CASSEVGGGRIQYF.

The genes are TRBV12-3 or TRBV12-4 and TRBJ2-1, with TRBD1 identical over 7 bases. The CDR3 runs to 15 residues. V lost 6 bases to trimming and J lost 3 bases; unmatched junction nucleotides: 8. The CDR3 sequence: CASRRTGAYYNEQFF. The CDR3 nucleotides are TGTGCCAGCAGACGAACAGGGGCCTACTACAATGAGCAGTTCTTC.

V gene TRBV5-5 combines with J gene TRBJ1-1; D unresolved. The CDR3 contains 13 residues. V gave up 0 bases and J gave up 3 bases, with 6 bases separating them. Germline V CDR1 and CDR2: SGHKS, YYEKEE (reference sequence). CDR3 residues: CASSLEHHTEAFF. CDR3 bases: TGTGCCAGCAGCTTGGAGCACCACACTGAAGCTTTCTTT.

This clonotype came up many times. The rearrangement links TRBV5-1 to TRBJ1-1; no definite D call. The germline CDR1 and CDR2 sequences are SGHRS and YFSETQ. Trimming took 0 bases from V and 2 from J, leaving 8 bases between them. The CDR3 is made up of 14 amino acids. The CDR3 nucleotides are TGCGCCAGCAGCTTGGGCCCGCTCAACACTGAAGCTTTCTTT. Translating it yields CASSLGPLNTEAFF.

The chain employs TRBV28 and TRBJ2-7; 10 positions agree with TRBD2. CDR1 is MDHEN, CDR2 SYDVKM, per germline. The trim removed 1 base at V and 5 bases at J, leaving 5 bases unmatched. This CDR3 is built from 15 residues. DNA for the CDR3: TGTGCCAGCAGTTTATTTGCTAGCGGGAGTAACGAGCAGTACTTC. Translation gives CASSLFASGSNEQYF.

The chain couples TRBV28 to TRBJ2-3; TRBD2 is a possible D gene (5 bases). Germline lookup yields CDR1 MDHEN and CDR2 SYDVKM. The ends were cut back, 5 bases at V and 1 base at J, with 10 bases in the middle. The CDR3 runs 14 residues. CDR3 sequence (DNA): TGTGCCAGCAGTGACTACCAAGGCACAGATACGCAGTATTTT. Amino acids: CASSDYQGTDTQYF.

A few counts support this clonotype. The rearrangement uses TRBV28 and TRBJ2-1; 12 nucleotides match TRBD2. Germline V gene data show CDR1 as MDHEN and CDR2 as SYDVKM. There are 18 residues in the CDR3. Trimming cost V 8 bases and J 4 bases; bases outside gene matches: 15. The CDR3 DNA sequence: TGTGCCAGCGAAATTAACCCGACTAGCGGGAGTGTATACAATGAGCAGTTCTTC. It translates to CASEINPTSGSVYNEQFF.

The chain combines TRBV13 with TRBJ2-2, with 9 bases matching TRBD1. Germline V lookup: CDR1 PRHDT, CDR2 FYEKMQ (reference sequence). The junction had 8 bases not matched to a gene; V was cut back by 5 bases and J by 7 bases. The CDR3 runs to 15 residues. The CDR3 DNA reads TGTGCCAGCAGCCATCGACAGGGGGGAAGCGGGGAGCTGTTTTTT. Protein sequence: CASSHRQGGSGELFF.

V gene TRBV19 combines with J gene TRBJ2-1; D might be TRBD2 (6 bases). V was clipped by 0 bases and J by 4 bases, with 16 bases between them. Looked up from germline, CDR1 is LNHDA and CDR2 is SQIVND (reference sequence). The CDR3 consists of 17 residues. This CDR3 is CASSIDHPTGVYNEQFF. The CDR3 nucleotides read TGTGCCAGTAGTATAGATCACCCTACGGGAGTTTACAATGAGCAGTTCTTC.

This clonotype was observed at least ten times. The CDR3 reads CSARDRTVSNEQFF. Written as DNA, the CDR3 is TGCAGTGCTAGAGATAGGACAGTCTCCAATGAGCAGTTCTTC. The chain combines TRBV20-1 with TRBJ2-1, with D perhaps matching TRBD1 (6 bases). V lost 0 bases to trimming and J lost 6 bases, with 12 bases between them. The length of the CDR3 is 14 residues. Germline CDR1 is DFQATT and CDR2 is SNEGSKA (reference sequence).

Only a few counts were recorded for this clonotype. J is TRBJ2-7 and V is TRBV6-1, with 9 bases aligning to TRBD1. The V and J ends lost 6 bases and 4 bases, in that order; junction bases with no gene match: 7. The CDR3 is 14 residues long. The germline gives CDR1 MNHNS, CDR2 SASEGT. The chain's CDR3 is CASRTWDREYEQYF. The CDR3 coding sequence is TGTGCCAGCAGAACCTGGGACAGGGAGTACGAGCAGTACTTC.

The CDR3 coding sequence is TGCAGTGCTAGATCACTAGCGGGAGTCGACGAGCAGTACTTC. It specifies CSARSLAGVDEQYF. V and J are TRBV20-1 and TRBJ2-7, with 11 bases aligning to TRBD2. This CDR3 is built from 14 residues. Trimming cost V 2 bases and J 5 bases; bases outside gene matches: 5. CDR1 and CDR2 (germline): DFQATT, SNEGSKA (reference sequence).

This chain connects TRBV6-2 or TRBV6-3 to TRBJ1-5; unclear D gene. Between the trimmed V and J ends, which lost 8 bases and 7 bases, there was a span of 24 bases. Germline-derived CDR1 and CDR2 are MNHEY and SVGEGT. This CDR3 comprises 16 residues. CDR3 in DNA: TGTGCCAGCGCCAAGGCGCCCGAGGTGGGCAGGCAGCCCCAGCATTTT. Amino acids: CASAKAPEVGRQPQHF.

This clonotype was seen a few times. This chain uses TRBV6-1 with TRBJ2-2; D unclear. CDR1 is MNHNS and CDR2 is SASEGT in the germline V gene. The CDR3 has 15 residues. V lost 7 bases to trimming and J lost 1 base, with 13 bases between them. The CDR3 reads CASTRKGRNTGELFF. The CDR3 coding sequence is TGTGCCAGCACGCGTAAGGGTCGGAACACCGGGGAGCTGTTTTTT.

V usage is TRBV5-1 and J usage is TRBJ2-3; 7 bases map to TRBD2. Germline CDR1 and CDR2: SGHRS and YFSETQ. This CDR3 is 14 amino acids long. After removal of 3 bases from V and 2 bases from J, the junction contained 3 bases not matched to a gene. The chain's CDR3 is CASSSSGTTDTQYF. DNA of the CDR3: TGCGCCAGCAGCTCTAGCGGTACCACAGATACGCAGTATTTT.

The V gene is TRBV20-1, the J gene TRBJ1-6, with D possibly matching TRBD1 (5 bases). The germline gives CDR1 DFQATT, CDR2 SNEGSKA (reference sequence). Trimming cost V 2 bases and J 6 bases, with 8 bases left between them. The CDR3 loop spans 13 amino acids. Written as DNA, the CDR3 is TGCAGTGCTAGACGAGACAGTAATTCACCCCTCCACTTT. It is translated as CSARRDSNSPLHF.

CDR3 region: CASSRRGLTEAFF. The CDR3 bases are TGTGCCAGCAGCCGCAGAGGTTTGACTGAAGCTTTCTTT. This chain uses TRBV12-3 or TRBV12-4 with TRBJ1-1, with unresolved D. Trimming took 6 bases from V and 5 from J, leaving 13 bases between them. This CDR3 comprises 13 residues.

This chain links TRBV6-1 with TRBJ2-1; the match to TRBD2 covers 8 bases. The V gene's germline CDR1 is MNHNS and CDR2 SASEGT. The CDR3 is made up of 12 amino acids. The V segment lost 6 bases and the J segment 10 bases; nucleotides outside the gene matches: 5. The CDR3 nucleotides read TGTGCCAGCAGCTGGGAGCGGGGGGAGCAGTTCTTC. Translated, it gives CASSWERGEQFF.

CDR3 bases: TGTGCCAGTAGTATAGGGAACAATGAGCAGTTCTTC. This translates into CASSIGNNEQFF. J is TRBJ2-1 and V is TRBV19; D uncertain. This CDR3 contains 12 residues. From germline, CDR1 is LNHDA and CDR2 SQIVND (reference sequence). V was shortened by 1 base and J by 5 bases, with 3 bases between the two germline ends.

This clonotype appeared a few times. The genes are TRBV4-3 and TRBJ1-4; TRBD1 aligns across 8 bases. Germline assignment: CDR1 LGHNA and CDR2 YSLEER. The CDR3 sequence is 15 residues long. The V gene end was trimmed by 4 bases and the J gene end by 8 bases; junction bases not matched to a gene: 9. The chain's CDR3 is CASSRQTGVNEKLFF. CDR3 coding DNA: TGCGCCAGCAGCCGACAGACAGGGGTTAACGAAAAACTGTTTTTT.

This rearrangement joins TRBV20-1 to TRBJ2-3, with a possible D match to TRBD1 (6 bases). Germline loops: CDR1 DFQATT, CDR2 SNEGSKA (reference sequence). The CDR3 spans 15 residues. Trimming pared 3 bases from V and 5 bases from J, leaving 18 bases between. CDR3 amino acids: CSASGTGIGKDTQYF. DNA for the CDR3: TGCAGTGCTAGTGGAACAGGGATTGGAAAAGATACGCAGTATTTT.

This clonotype occurred a few times. This rearrangement joins TRBV20-1 to TRBJ1-1; 8 nucleotides match TRBD1. From germline, CDR1 is DFQATT and CDR2 SNEGSKA (reference sequence). The CDR3 is 13 amino acids. The ends lost 5 bases at V and 10 bases at J; junction bases unmatched: 12. The CDR3 spells CSAGQGAQGRAFF. DNA of the CDR3: TGCAGTGCTGGCCAGGGGGCGCAAGGTAGAGCTTTCTTT.

In this sample, this clonotype turned up a few times. The V call is TRBV20-1, the J call TRBJ1-6; 9 bases are shared with TRBD1. From germline, CDR1 is DFQATT and CDR2 SNEGSKA (reference sequence). The CDR3 consists of 13 residues. Trimming took 1 base from V and 9 from J; bases not matched to a gene: 1. Here the CDR3 reads CSARGTGASPLHF. The CDR3 nucleotides are TGCAGTGCTAGAGGGACAGGGGCTTCACCCCTCCACTTT.

The CDR3 is CASSNSPGSYNEQFF. CDR3 coding DNA: TGTGCCAGCAGCAACTCCCCGGGGTCATACAATGAGCAGTTCTTC. The chain couples TRBV9 to TRBJ2-1; D is possibly TRBD2 (5 bases). V was trimmed by 4 bases and J by 4 bases, leaving 15 bases between them. Per the germline V gene, CDR1 is SGDLS and CDR2 is YYNGEE. This CDR3 spans 15 amino acids.

This chain connects TRBV7-9 to TRBJ2-1; a possible D gene is TRBD2 (6 bases). This CDR3 is 14 amino acids long. Looked up from germline, CDR1 is SEHNR and CDR2 is FQNEAQ (reference sequence). V was clipped by 5 bases and J by 7 bases, with 15 bases between them. CDR3 protein: CASSPTRRRNEQFF. The CDR3 region has the DNA TGTGCCAGCAGCCCGACTAGAAGGCGGAATGAGCAGTTCTTC.

This clonotype was counted a few times. This sequence joins TRBV20-1 and TRBJ2-5; no clear D. The germline V and J ends were trimmed by 1 base and 0 bases, with 12 bases remaining between them. The germline CDR1 and CDR2 sequences are DFQATT and SNEGSKA (reference sequence). The CDR3 consists of 15 residues. The chain's CDR3 is CSARGPGWYQETQYF. The CDR3 DNA reads as TGCAGTGCTAGAGGTCCCGGCTGGTACCAAGAGACCCAGTACTTC.

The J gene is TRBJ2-7, the V gene TRBV9, with D possibly being TRBD2 (5 bases). Trimming left V 4 bases short and J 3 bases short, with 17 bases between. The germline gives CDR1 SGDLS, CDR2 YYNGEE. CDR3 length: 15 residues. The CDR3: CASSPRDWVGYEQYF. Written as DNA, the CDR3 is TGTGCCAGCAGCCCCCGGGATTGGGTGGGCTACGAGCAGTACTTC. Drawing the rest from reference TRBV9 and TRBJ2-7, the complete variable domain is DSGVTQTPKHLITATGQRVTLRCSPRSGDLSVYWYQQSLDQGLQFLIQYYNGEERAKGNILERFSAQQFPDLHSELNLSSLELGDSALYFCASSPRDWVGYEQYFGPGTRLTVT.